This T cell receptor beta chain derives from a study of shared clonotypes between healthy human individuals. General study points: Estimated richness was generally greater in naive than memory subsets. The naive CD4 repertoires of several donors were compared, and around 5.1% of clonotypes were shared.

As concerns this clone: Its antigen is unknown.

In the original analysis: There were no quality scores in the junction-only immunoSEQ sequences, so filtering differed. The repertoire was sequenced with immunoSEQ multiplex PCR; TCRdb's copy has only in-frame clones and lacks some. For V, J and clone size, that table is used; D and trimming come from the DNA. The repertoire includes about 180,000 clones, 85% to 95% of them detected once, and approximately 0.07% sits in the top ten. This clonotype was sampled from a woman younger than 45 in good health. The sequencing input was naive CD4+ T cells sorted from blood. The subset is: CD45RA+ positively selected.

The CDR3 nucleotides read TGCGCCAGCAGTGGAGTGGGCGTTACGGGAGCTCCCCCCCGGGAGCAGTTCTTC. It translates to CASSGVGVTGAPPREQFF. The chain recombines TRBV10-2 with TRBJ2-1; weak D call: TRBD2 (6 bases). The CDR3 contains 18 residues. V lost 4 bases and J lost 10, with 29 bases in between. Per the germline V gene, CDR1 is WSHSY and CDR2 is SAAADI.